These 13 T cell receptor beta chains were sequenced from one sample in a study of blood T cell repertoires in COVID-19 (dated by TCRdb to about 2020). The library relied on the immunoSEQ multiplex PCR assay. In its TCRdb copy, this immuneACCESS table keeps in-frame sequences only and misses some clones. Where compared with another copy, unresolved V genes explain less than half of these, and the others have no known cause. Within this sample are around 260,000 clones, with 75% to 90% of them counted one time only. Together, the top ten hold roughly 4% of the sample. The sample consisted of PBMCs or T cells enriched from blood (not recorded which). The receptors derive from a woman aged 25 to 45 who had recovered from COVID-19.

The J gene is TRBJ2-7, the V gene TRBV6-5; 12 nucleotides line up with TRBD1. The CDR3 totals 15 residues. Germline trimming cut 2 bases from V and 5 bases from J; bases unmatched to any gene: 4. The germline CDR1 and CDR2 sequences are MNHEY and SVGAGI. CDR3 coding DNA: TGTGCCAGCAGTTACGGGACAGGGGGCCAAAACGAGCAGTACTTC. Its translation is CASSYGTGGQNEQYF.

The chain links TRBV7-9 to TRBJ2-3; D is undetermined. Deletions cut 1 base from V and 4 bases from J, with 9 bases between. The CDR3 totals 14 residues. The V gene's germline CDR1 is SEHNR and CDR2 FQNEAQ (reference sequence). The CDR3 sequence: CASSLGATADTQYF. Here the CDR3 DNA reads TGTGCCAGCAGCTTAGGCGCCACGGCAGATACGCAGTATTTT.

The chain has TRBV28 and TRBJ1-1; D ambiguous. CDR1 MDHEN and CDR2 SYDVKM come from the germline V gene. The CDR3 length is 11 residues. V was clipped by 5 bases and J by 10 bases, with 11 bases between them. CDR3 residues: CASSDQRRAFF. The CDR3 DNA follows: TGTGCCAGCAGTGATCAGCGGCGAGCTTTCTTT.

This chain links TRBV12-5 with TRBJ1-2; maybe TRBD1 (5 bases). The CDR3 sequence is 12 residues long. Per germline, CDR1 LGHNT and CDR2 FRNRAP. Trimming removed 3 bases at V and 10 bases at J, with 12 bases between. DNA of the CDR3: TGTGCTAGTGGTTTAGGGACTTTTGCCTACACCTTC. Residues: CASGLGTFAYTF.

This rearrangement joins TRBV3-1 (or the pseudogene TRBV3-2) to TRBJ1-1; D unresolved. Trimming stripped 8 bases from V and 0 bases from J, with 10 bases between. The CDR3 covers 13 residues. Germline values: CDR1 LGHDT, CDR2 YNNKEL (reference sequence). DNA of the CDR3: TGTGCCAGCGGGCCGGTTATGAACACTGAAGCTTTCTTT. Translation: CASGPVMNTEAFF.

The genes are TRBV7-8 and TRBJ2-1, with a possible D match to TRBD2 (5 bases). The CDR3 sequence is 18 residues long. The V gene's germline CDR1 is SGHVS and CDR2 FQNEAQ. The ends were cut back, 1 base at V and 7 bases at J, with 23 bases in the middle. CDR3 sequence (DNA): TGTGCCAGCAGCTTAGGTTACGAAGGACTCTACTCGGGGAATGAGCAGTTCTTC. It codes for CASSLGYEGLYSGNEQFF.

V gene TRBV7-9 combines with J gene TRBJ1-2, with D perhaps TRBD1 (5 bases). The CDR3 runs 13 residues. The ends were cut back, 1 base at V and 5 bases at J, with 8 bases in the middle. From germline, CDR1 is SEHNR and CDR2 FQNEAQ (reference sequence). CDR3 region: CASSLGGLYGYTF. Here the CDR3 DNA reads TGTGCCAGCAGCTTAGGGGGACTGTATGGCTACACCTTC.

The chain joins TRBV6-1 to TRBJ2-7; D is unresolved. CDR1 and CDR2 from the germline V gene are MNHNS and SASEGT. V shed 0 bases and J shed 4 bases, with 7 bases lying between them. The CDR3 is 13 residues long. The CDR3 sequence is CASSEATEYEQYF. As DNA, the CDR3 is TGTGCCAGCAGTGAAGCTACGGAGTACGAGCAGTACTTC.

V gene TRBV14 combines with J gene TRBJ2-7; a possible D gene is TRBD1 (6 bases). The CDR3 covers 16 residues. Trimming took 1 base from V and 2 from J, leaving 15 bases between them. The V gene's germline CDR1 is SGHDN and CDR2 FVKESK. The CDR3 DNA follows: TGTGCCAGCAGCCAAGGGCCTTGGGGACACCCCTACGAGCAGTACTTC. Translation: CASSQGPWGHPYEQYF.

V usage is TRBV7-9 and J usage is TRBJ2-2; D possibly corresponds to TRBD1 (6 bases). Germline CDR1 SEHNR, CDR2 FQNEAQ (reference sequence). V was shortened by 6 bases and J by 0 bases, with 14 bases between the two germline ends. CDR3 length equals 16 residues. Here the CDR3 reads CASRISHRANTGELFF. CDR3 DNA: TGTGCCAGCAGAATATCCCACAGGGCGAACACCGGGGAGCTGTTTTTT.

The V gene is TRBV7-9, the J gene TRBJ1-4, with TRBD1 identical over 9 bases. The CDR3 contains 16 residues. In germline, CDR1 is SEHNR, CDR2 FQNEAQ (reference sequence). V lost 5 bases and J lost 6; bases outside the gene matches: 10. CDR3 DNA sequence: TGTGCCAGCAGCACCCCCAGGACAGGGGAGGATGAAAAACTGTTTTTT. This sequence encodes CASSTPRTGEDEKLFF. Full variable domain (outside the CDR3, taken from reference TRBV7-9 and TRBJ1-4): DTGVSQNPRHKITKRGQNVTFRCDPISEHNRLYWYRQTLGQGPEFLTYFQNEAQLEKSRLLSDRFSAERPKGSFSTLEIQRTEQGDSAMYLCASSTPRTGEDEKLFFGSGTQLSVL.

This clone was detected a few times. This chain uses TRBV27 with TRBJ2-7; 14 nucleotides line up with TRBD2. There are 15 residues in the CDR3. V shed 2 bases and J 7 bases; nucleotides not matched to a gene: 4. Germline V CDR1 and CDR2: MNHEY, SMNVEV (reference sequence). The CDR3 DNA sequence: TGTGCCAGCAGTTTAGGGACTAGCGGGAGTCAGGAGCAGTACTTC. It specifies CASSLGTSGSQEQYF.

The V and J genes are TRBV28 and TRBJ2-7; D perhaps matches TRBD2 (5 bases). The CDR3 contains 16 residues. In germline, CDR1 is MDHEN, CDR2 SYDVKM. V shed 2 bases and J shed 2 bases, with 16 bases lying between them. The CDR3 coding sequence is TGTGCCAGCAGTTTAAGAACACGGGAACTAACCTACGAGCAGTACTTC. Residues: CASSLRTRELTYEQYF.